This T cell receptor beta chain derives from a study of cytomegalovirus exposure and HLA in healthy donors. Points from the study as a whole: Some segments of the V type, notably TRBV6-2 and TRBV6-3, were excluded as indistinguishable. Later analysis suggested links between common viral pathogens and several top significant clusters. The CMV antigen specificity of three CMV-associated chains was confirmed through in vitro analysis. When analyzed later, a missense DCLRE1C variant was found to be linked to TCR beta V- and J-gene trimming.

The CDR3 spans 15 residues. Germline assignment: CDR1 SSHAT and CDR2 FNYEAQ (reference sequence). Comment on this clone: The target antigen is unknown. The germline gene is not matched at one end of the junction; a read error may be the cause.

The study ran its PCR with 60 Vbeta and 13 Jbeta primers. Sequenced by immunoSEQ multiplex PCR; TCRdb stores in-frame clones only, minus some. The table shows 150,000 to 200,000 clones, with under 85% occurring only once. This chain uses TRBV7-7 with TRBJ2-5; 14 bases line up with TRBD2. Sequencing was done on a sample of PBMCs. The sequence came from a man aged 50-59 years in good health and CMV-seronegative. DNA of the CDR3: TGTGCTAGCAGCCGGGGACTAGCGGGAGTAGAGACCCAGTACTTC. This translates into CASSRGLAGVETQYF.